The following is a T cell receptor beta chain sequence with its context. This receptor's antigen is unknown. There are no base qualities to consult, and no much larger clone falls within one base. These data belong to a study of vaccination effects on CD4 cells after COVID-19 (dated by TCRdb to between 2021 and 2024). A note on the overall study: Three convalescent patients were sampled early (day +14) and late (day +241, +227, +161 respectively) after vaccination. Across the study, the median time from the second dose to post-vaccine sampling was 72 days (range 14 to 241). The study compared SARS-CoV-2 spike-specific CD4+ TCR repertoires before and after mRNA vaccination in COVID-19 convalescent patients and infection-naive vaccine recipients. Altogether, 10 COVID-19 convalescent patients and a few SARS-CoV-2-naive healthy vaccine recipients made up the full study. Cultures from other donors in the study were sequenced using the Oncomine TCR Beta short-read assay on an Illumina iSeq 100.

Libraries came from the immunoSEQ multiplex PCR assay. DNA from the CD4+ T cells that had been cultured and isolated underwent TCR beta CDR3 sequencing. Per the original workflow: Non-productive TCR sequences were removed, reads were trimmed to the CDR3 region, and CDR3s of at least 7 amino acids were retained. Antigen-specific clonotypes were identified using the MANAFEST web app by comparison of expansion in peptide wells against reference cultures. To count as positive, a clone had to show expansion at FDR<0.05 compared with the reference and with all other wells, an odds ratio above 5, and a frequency above 0.1% in two replicate wells. Cross-reactive clonotypes were defined as significantly expanded in SARS-CoV-2 spike wells and in at least one common cold coronavirus spike condition. Levenshtein distance calculated with the stringdist R package was used to assess CDR3 similarity, and unrooted trees were constructed with ape in R 3.6.1. In its TCRdb copy, this immuneACCESS table keeps in-frame sequences only and misses some clones. Where compared with another copy, unresolved V genes explain less than half of these, and the others have no known cause. V, J and clone size reflect that table, while D and trimming were determined from the DNA. The sample table records 14,000 or so clones; around three quarters of these occur just once. The top ten clones comprise 15% to 20% of the sample.

Germline trimming amounts to 2 bases on V and 1 base on J, with 3 as the count of junction bases outside the gene matches. Via the germline V gene, CDR1 is SGHRS and CDR2 YFSETQ. From its cysteine to its phenylalanine, the CDR3 spans 16 amino acids. CDR3 DNA is the only sequence kept; it has 48 bases, read in frame from the first base. In the ViraFEST assay, PBMC were stimulated with viral peptide pools, and TCR sequencing was then used to find antigen-specific CD4+ T cell clonotypes based on their expansion. After 10 days of culture, CD4+ T cells were isolated with the EasySep CD4+ T cell isolation kit. PCR-confirmed SARS-CoV-2 infection had occurred in convalescent patients between March and December 2020, before the Alpha, Beta and Delta variants emerged in the United States. Two doses of either the BNT162b2 or the mRNA-1273 mRNA SARS-CoV-2 vaccine were administered to participants. Two million PBMC per well were cultured in IMDM with about 4.8% human AB serum, 10 IU/ml IL-2 and gentamicin, plus 10 ug/ml peptides. Half of the culture medium was replaced with fresh IL-2-containing medium on days 3 and 7. Unless noted otherwise, every peptide stimulation condition was cultured in triplicate wells. Using Ficoll-Paque Plus gradient centrifugation, PBMC were separated from whole blood and then either used fresh or cryopreserved at -140C. Overlapping peptide pools spanned the spike proteins of SARS-CoV-2 and the common cold coronaviruses HCoV-NL63, HCoV-OC43 and HCoV-229E. The QIAamp micro DNA kit was used to extract genomic DNA from the cultured CD4+ T cells.

On the study overall, not on this receptor specifically: Marked clonal contraction was observed in both infection-induced and vaccine-induced clones at late post-vaccination timepoints, consistent with waning T cell responses. Among convalescent patients, the spike-reactive repertoire after vaccination was made up mainly of new vaccine-induced clones that were largely distinct from the clones induced by infection. The study was limited by a small number of convalescent patients and lacked early post-infection timepoints.

This chain is built from TRBV5-1 and TRBJ2-6; 7 bases in between match TRBD1. Specimen: CD4+ T cells from PBMCs cultured with SARS-CoV-2 spike peptides, collected after COVID-19 vaccination. Per the publication, the cell subset or site label means: SARS-CoV-2 spike overlapping peptide pool stimulation. This TCR was recovered from a human donor who had a prior SARS-CoV-2 infection. In nucleotide form, the sequence is TGCGCCAGCAGCTTACAGGGGCGATCTGGGGCCAACGTCCTGACTTTC. The encoded protein is CASSLQGRSGANVLTF.